The present entry profiles one TCR beta chain with its context. The antigen remains undetermined. The CDR3 spans 14 residues. Looked up from germline, CDR1 is SGHNT and CDR2 is YYREEE (reference sequence). V trimming: 3 bases; J trimming: 5 bases; junction bases outside the gene matches: 6. Sequenced by immunoSEQ multiplex PCR; TCRdb stores in-frame clones only, minus some. This sample yields 4,500 to 5,000 clones, of which roughly 79% are seen a single time; 11% belongs to the top ten. The data were obtained in a study of immune evolution from preneoplasia to lung adenocarcinoma. Study-wide points: Normal lung had highest clonality; later lesions appeared denser, more diverse. Top clone frequencies peaked in normal lung, apparently declining through invasive adenocarcinoma.

Patient tissue came from resections in Japan or China, 2014–2017. Each case's diagnosis was confirmed by two pathologists on H&E. The receptor comes from a donor at least 70 years old with lung adenocarcinoma. Sequenced input: FFPE adjacent normal lung tissue. The chain combines TRBV5-4 with TRBJ1-1; 8 positions match TRBD1. The CDR3 reads CASSSSRGQTEAFF. For the CDR3, the DNA is TGTGCCAGCAGCTCATCCAGGGGGCAAACTGAAGCTTTCTTT.